This section outlines one T cell receptor beta chain sequence together with its context. Antigen: not known. The sample is drawn from a study of T cell repertoires in cytomegalovirus infection. Whole-study findings and limits: The study found HLA-C-restricted CMV-specific TCR beta clonotypes dominating the ex vivo response.

TCRdb analysed the reads with MiXCR anew, one entry per CDR3 protein. The sample contains hundreds of thousands of distinct CDR3 sequences, 33% of which appear only once. Germline V CDR1 and CDR2: SNHLY, FYNNEI. V was clipped by 2 bases and J by 1 base, with 11 bases between them. The CDR3 totals 15 residues. Sequenced here: cultured PBMCs, sampled from culture after CMV antigen stimulation. The rearrangement joins TRBV2 to TRBJ2-5; D remains ambiguous. The sequence came from a human donor in good health (CMV status not recorded). Some clones in this sample may be carry-over from other donors' samples. CDR3 bases: TGTGCCAGCAGTGAACTCGGCAGCCTCCAAGAGACCCAGTACTTC. Protein sequence: CASSELGSLQETQYF.